The next 21 T cell receptor beta chains were all read from a single sample in a study of cytomegalovirus exposure and HLA in healthy donors. PCR amplification relied on 60 Vbeta primers (plus 13 Jbeta primers). TCRdb keeps only in-frame clones here, not all; method: immunoSEQ multiplex PCR. The sample lists approximately 170,000 clones, just over 75% seen once, with around 1.5% in the top ten. Sample: PBMCs. These receptors originate from a man in his forties in good health and CMV-seronegative.

With regard to this clone: Because the CDR3's place on the DNA is in doubt, the DNA is left out and the CDR3 is given as listed by TCRdb. The J gene is TRBJ1-2, the V gene TRBV5-1; the table's D call of TRBD1 was not tested on the DNA. The CDR3 is 13 residues long, ends included. In germline, CDR1 is SGHRS, CDR2 YFSETQ. The CDR3 is CASSLVGQGAETF.

The chain recombines TRBV9 with TRBJ2-3; D is perhaps TRBD2 (7 bases). With 2 bases removed from V and 6 bases from J, the gap between germline ends came to 13 bases. CDR1 is SGDLS, CDR2 YYNGEE, per germline. The CDR3 loop spans 14 amino acids. CDR3 nucleotide sequence: TGTGCCAGCAGCGTTTTAGGGGGGGTGGATACGCAGTATTTT. Translated, it gives CASSVLGGVDTQYF.

V is TRBV10-3 and J is TRBJ2-7; possible D gene TRBD2, 5 bases. Trimming removed 4 bases at V and 6 bases at J, with 7 bases between. Germline values: CDR1 ENHRY, CDR2 SYGVKD. The CDR3 consists of 11 residues. In DNA form, the CDR3 reads TGTGCCATCAGTGGTGCGGGCGAGCAGTACTTC. Its protein product is CAISGAGEQYF.

The chain uses TRBV4-1 and TRBJ2-3, with TRBD2 identical over 14 bases. The CDR3 extends over 19 amino acids. Germline V gene data show CDR1 as MGHRA and CDR2 as YSYEKL. Trimming took 2 bases from V and 6 from J; bases not matched to a gene: 13. CDR3: CASSQLPPGLAGAADTQYF. The CDR3 nucleotides read TGCGCCAGCAGCCAACTCCCCCCGGGACTAGCGGGAGCGGCCGATACGCAGTATTTT.

The chain has TRBV28 and TRBJ2-7; no clear D gene. The length of the CDR3 is 12 residues. CDR1 is MDHEN, CDR2 SYDVKM, per germline. The V gene lost 4 bases and the J gene lost 2 bases, with 6 bases spanning the gap. CDR3 residues: CASSWAAYEQYF. The CDR3 coding sequence is TGTGCCAGCAGTTGGGCAGCCTACGAGCAGTACTTC. Drawing the rest from reference TRBV28 and TRBJ2-7, the complete variable domain is DVKVTQSSRYLVKRTGEKVFLECVQDMDHENMFWYRQDPGLGLRLIYFSYDVKMKEKGDIPEGYSVSREKKERFSLILESASTNQTSMYLCASSWAAYEQYFGPGTRLTVT.

This clone has only a few counts. The rearrangement uses TRBV2 and TRBJ2-5; D is uncertain. The CDR3 contains 15 residues. The V gene lost 6 bases and the J gene lost 9 bases, with 23 bases spanning the gap. Germline assignment: CDR1 SNHLY and CDR2 FYNNEI. DNA for the CDR3: TGTGCCAGCAGGAAGACGGCGGCTCAATCCCTGGCCCAGTACTTC. Protein sequence: CASRKTAAQSLAQYF.

The chain combines TRBV29-1 with TRBJ2-5; TRBD1 might be the D (7 bases). This CDR3 region has 12 residues. Trimming stripped 7 bases from V and 4 bases from J, with 13 bases between. Germline V gene lookup returns CDR1 SQVTM and CDR2 ANQGSEA. The CDR3 nucleotides are TGCAGCGCCCGCCAGGGGGGAGAGACCCAGTACTTC. Amino acid sequence: CSARQGGETQYF.

The V gene is TRBV30, the J gene TRBJ1-1, with 9 bases aligning to TRBD1. There are 15 residues in the CDR3. V lost 4 bases to trimming and J lost 5 bases; unmatched junction nucleotides: 11. Per germline, CDR1 GTSNPN and CDR2 SVGIG (reference sequence). The CDR3 DNA reads TGTGCCTGGATGCGGGGACAGGGAAGTGATACTGAAGCTTTCTTT. It translates to CAWMRGQGSDTEAFF.

The rearrangement uses TRBV4-2 and TRBJ2-4, with a tentative D call TRBD1 (5 bases). The V gene's germline CDR1 is LGHNA and CDR2 YNFKEQ. V lost 4 bases and J 0 bases, leaving 16 bases between the germline ends. This CDR3 is 17 amino acids long. CDR3 sequence reads: CASSRDLGAEAKNIQYF. The CDR3 region has the DNA TGTGCCAGCAGCCGGGATCTAGGGGCTGAAGCCAAAAACATTCAGTACTTC.

This clone was seen once. The chain couples TRBV19 to TRBJ1-2, with 10 nucleotides matching TRBD1. The CDR3 contains 17 residues. The trim removed 3 bases at V and 5 bases at J, leaving 12 bases unmatched. CDR1 and CDR2 (germline): LNHDA, SQIVND (reference sequence). The CDR3 sequence: CASSIAGTGAEGYGYTF. CDR3 DNA sequence: TGTGCCAGTAGTATCGCCGGGACAGGGGCCGAAGGATATGGCTACACCTTC.

The chain joins TRBV9 to TRBJ2-2, with 8 bases lining up with TRBD2. Unmatched junction bases numbered 5, after V lost 0 bases and J lost 4 bases. This CDR3 is built from 16 residues. Germline values: CDR1 SGDLS, CDR2 YYNGEE. The CDR3 is CASSVGSGTFTGELFF. DNA of the CDR3: TGTGCCAGCAGCGTAGGTAGCGGGACTTTCACCGGGGAGCTGTTTTTT.

This clone was seen a few times. V usage is TRBV6-1 and J usage is TRBJ1-1; D is uncertain. This CDR3 has 15 residues. V dropped 1 base and J dropped 3 bases, with 12 bases sitting between them. Germline CDR1 and CDR2: MNHNS and SASEGT. The CDR3 is CASSEGSFQYTEAFF. CDR3 bases: TGTGCCAGCAGTGAAGGTTCCTTCCAGTACACTGAAGCTTTCTTT.

This sequence joins TRBV14 and TRBJ2-1; D remains ambiguous. The V and J ends lost 7 bases and 4 bases respectively, with 8 bases between them. The CDR3 sequence is 12 residues long. Germline CDR1 SGHDN, CDR2 FVKESK. DNA of the CDR3: TGTGCCAGCAAGATACAGTACAATGAGCAGTTCTTC. This sequence encodes CASKIQYNEQFF. Looking up the rest from reference TRBV14 and TRBJ2-1 gives the full variable domain: EAGVTQFPSHSVIEKGQTVTLRCDPISGHDNLYWYRRVMGKEIKFLLHFVKESKQDESGMPNNRFLAERTGGTYSTLKVQPAELEDSGVYFCASKIQYNEQFFGPGTRLTVL.

This rearrangement joins TRBV7-2 to TRBJ2-5; TRBD1 matches 7 bases. CDR1 SGHTA and CDR2 FQGNSA come from the germline V gene. This CDR3 is built from 15 residues. Trimming removed 0 bases from V and 5 bases from J; junction bases left unmatched: 6. The CDR3 protein is CASSLAGGGWETQYF. The CDR3 nucleotides read TGTGCCAGCAGCTTAGCAGGGGGCGGGTGGGAGACCCAGTACTTC.

This chain uses TRBV5-1 with TRBJ2-1, with TRBD2 matching 14 bases. CDR3 length: 15 amino acids. V gave up 4 bases and J gave up 9 bases; unmatched junction bases: 6. CDR1 SGHRS and CDR2 YFSETQ come from the germline V gene. CDR3 amino acids: CASSLGTSGSGEQFF. The CDR3 region has the DNA TGCGCCAGCAGCCTGGGGACTAGCGGGAGCGGTGAGCAGTTCTTC. The whole variable domain, remainder taken from reference TRBV5-1 and TRBJ2-1, is KAGVTQTPRYLIKTRGQQVTLSCSPISGHRSVSWYQQTPGQGLQFLFEYFSETQRNKGNFPGRFSGRQFSNSRSEMNVSTLELGDSALYLCASSLGTSGSGEQFFGPGTRLTVL.

V and J are TRBV27 and TRBJ2-7, with 9 bases lining up with TRBD2. This CDR3 region has 17 residues. Trimming at V came to 1 base and at J to 2 bases, leaving 9 bases not matched to a gene. CDR1 and CDR2 (germline): MNHEY, SMNVEV (reference sequence). The CDR3 region is CASSLYTGTSTPYEQYF. In nucleotides, the CDR3 is TGTGCCAGCAGTTTATACACCGGGACTAGCACCCCCTACGAGCAGTACTTC.

The gene calls are TRBV28 and TRBJ2-7; 10 nucleotides match TRBD2. The germline V gene has CDR1 MDHEN and CDR2 SYDVKM. V lost 7 bases to trimming and J lost 4 bases; unmatched junction nucleotides: 10. The CDR3 sequence is 15 residues long. CDR3 loop: CASNPLAGDGYEQYF. As DNA, the CDR3 is TGTGCCAGCAATCCCCTAGCGGGAGACGGGTACGAGCAGTACTTC.

This clone was counted only a few times. The chain recombines TRBV9 with TRBJ1-1; D remains ambiguous. The CDR3 runs to 16 residues. With 0 bases removed from V and 4 bases from J, the gap between germline ends came to 16 bases. Per germline, CDR1 SGDLS and CDR2 YYNGEE. The CDR3 is CASSVGSRGGITEAFF. CDR3 nucleotide sequence: TGTGCCAGCAGCGTAGGAAGTCGGGGTGGTATCACTGAAGCTTTCTTT.

This clone has only a few counts. V and J are TRBV19 and TRBJ1-5; 8 nucleotides line up with TRBD1. Per germline, CDR1 LNHDA and CDR2 SQIVND (reference sequence). This CDR3 region has 17 residues. V dropped 7 bases and J dropped 9; count of bases not matched to a gene: 20. CDR3 sequence reads: CASNFGQGRSVTRPQHF. CDR3 nucleotides: TGTGCCAGTAACTTCGGACAGGGAAGAAGTGTTACCCGGCCCCAGCATTTT.

This clone was detected only once. The gene calls are TRBV2 and TRBJ2-1; 12 nucleotides match TRBD2. Per germline, CDR1 SNHLY and CDR2 FYNNEI. Losses at the gene ends were 3 bases for V and 7 bases for J; bases not matched to a gene: 7. The CDR3 consists of 16 residues. The CDR3 coding sequence is TGTGCCAGCAGTGACAGCCTAGCGGGAGGGCGTAATGAGCAGTTCTTC. The encoded protein is CASSDSLAGGRNEQFF.

V usage is TRBV5-5 and J usage is TRBJ1-1; the match to TRBD1 covers 7 bases. Trimming at V came to 9 bases and at J to 7 bases, leaving 9 bases not matched to a gene. The length of the CDR3 is 12 residues. Germline assignment: CDR1 SGHKS and CDR2 YYEKEE (reference sequence). The CDR3 sequence is CATRQGVDEAFF. The CDR3 DNA reads as TGTGCCACCAGGCAGGGGGTCGATGAAGCTTTCTTT.